Listed below are T cell receptor beta chains from one sample, sequenced in a study of blood T cell repertoires in COVID-19. Method: immunoSEQ multiplex PCR; TCRdb's copy keeps in-frame clones and lacks some. The data contain under 200,000 clones, approximately 90% of them singletons. The sequencing input was peripheral blood. Receptors were obtained from a man aged 40-55 years with active or convalescent COVID-19. Both conserved end residues are part of each CDR3. Each record gives: V gene, D gene, clone size, J gene, CDR3 protein, CDR3 DNA. A D gene is named only where the DNA matches it firmly. Rows may omit the clone size; those that give it use once, few, many or a size class.

>TRBV19|-|-|TRBJ1-5
CASSMEGRIRESQHF
TGTGCCAGTAGTATGGAGGGACGGATTAGGGAATCCCAGCATTTT
>TRBV12-3/TRBV12-4|-|-|TRBJ2-3
CASRRDTQYF
TGTGCCAGCAGGCGCGATACGCAGTATTTT
>TRBV2|-|-|TRBJ2-7
CASSEETEYEQYF
TGTGCCAGCAGTGAGGAGACAGAATACGAGCAGTACTTC
>TRBV11-3|-|-|TRBJ2-5
CASAPGEGSMETQYF
TGTGCCAGCGCTCCAGGTGAGGGATCGATGGAGACCCAGTACTTC
>TRBV7-2|TRBD2|-|TRBJ2-1
CASSFRLPGLAFDEQFF
TGTGCCAGCAGCTTCAGACTACCGGGACTAGCGTTCGATGAGCAGTTCTTC
>TRBV5-1|TRBD1|-|TRBJ2-7
CASSLGPTGGSYEQYF
TGCGCCAGCAGCCTAGGACCGACAGGGGGTTCCTACGAGCAGTACTTC
>TRBV7-9|TRBD1|once|TRBJ2-7
CASSSDRDDSYEQYF
TGTGCCAGCAGTTCGGACAGGGACGACTCCTACGAGCAGTACTTC
>TRBV19|-|-|TRBJ2-7
CASSSSRGEQYF
TGTGCCAGTAGTTCCTCCCGGGGGGAGCAGTACTTC
>TRBV19|-|-|TRBJ2-2
CASSIYGTSGKTGELFF
TGTGCCAGTAGTATTTACGGGACAAGTGGGAAGACCGGGGAGCTGTTTTTT
>TRBV24-1|TRBD2|-|TRBJ2-7
CATSDSLGTSGIYEQYF
TGTGCCACCAGTGATTCTTTAGGGACTAGCGGGATTTACGAGCAGTACTTC
>TRBV13|TRBD2|-|TRBJ2-7
CASSDERGGNYEQYF
TGTGCCAGCAGCGACGAGCGGGGGGGAAACTACGAGCAGTACTTC
>TRBV19|-|-|TRBJ2-5
CASSQLPGHPLETQYF
TGTGCCAGTAGTCAACTTCCGGGACATCCTTTGGAGACCCAGTACTTC
>TRBV7-8|-|-|TRBJ2-3
CASSQARVTQYF
TGTGCCAGCAGCCAAGCACGGGTTACGCAGTATTTT
>TRBV24-1|-|-|TRBJ2-5
CASQEVSQETQYF
TGTGCCTCGCAGGAAGTCTCGCAAGAGACCCAGTACTTC
>TRBV28|-|-|TRBJ1-5
CASSLLGGATSQPQHF
TGTGCCAGCAGTTTATTAGGGGGGGCCACGAGTCAGCCCCAGCATTTT
>TRBV7-8|TRBD1|-|TRBJ1-2
CASSLGGTGSHPGTFNYGYTF
TGTGCCAGCAGCTTAGGGGGGACAGGGAGCCACCCCGGGACCTTTAACTATGGCTACACCTTC
>TRBV3-1/TRBV3-2|TRBD2|-|TRBJ2-7
CASSQRKTRGPGLAGEIAYEQYF
TGTGCCAGCAGCCAGAGGAAAACGAGGGGGCCGGGACTAGCGGGAGAAATCGCCTACGAGCAGTACTTC
>TRBV9|-|-|TRBJ2-2
CASSSTGNTGELFF
TGTGCCAGCAGCTCGACAGGGAACACCGGGGAGCTGTTTTTT
>TRBV7-2|-|-|TRBJ2-2
CASSLERGTGELFF
TGTGCCAGCAGCTTAGAGAGGGGGACCGGGGAGCTGTTTTTT
>TRBV28|-|-|TRBJ2-1
CASSPGTPNYNEQFF
TGTGCCAGCAGCCCCGGGACTCCTAACTACAATGAGCAGTTCTTC
>TRBV6-5|TRBD2|-|TRBJ2-1
CASSYGLAGHHEQFF
TGTGCCAGCAGTTACGGACTAGCGGGCCACCATGAGCAGTTCTTC
>TRBV5-1|-|-|TRBJ2-7
CASSAGWGDRYEQYF
TGCGCCAGCAGCGCCGGGTGGGGCGATCGGTACGAGCAGTACTTC
>TRBV5-8|-|once|TRBJ2-5
CASSSILGGQWETQYF
TGTGCCAGCAGCTCCATTCTGGGAGGACAATGGGAGACCCAGTACTTC
>TRBV23-1|-|-|TRBJ2-5
CASSQEQGLLPSQETQYF
TGCGCCAGCAGTCAAGAACAGGGATTACTACCCTCCCAAGAGACCCAGTACTTC
>TRBV19|-|few|TRBJ1-2
CASSIGSVLYGYTF
TGTGCCAGTAGTATAGGCAGCGTACTCTATGGCTACACCTTC
>TRBV5-1|-|-|TRBJ1-2
CASSLEAGGASLGGYTF
TGCGCCAGCAGCTTGGAAGCTGGGGGCGCGTCGCTAGGCGGCTACACCTTC
>TRBV2|TRBD2|-|TRBJ2-2
CASSSGTSGIAGELFF
TGTGCCAGCAGTTCCGGGACTAGCGGGATTGCCGGGGAGCTGTTTTTT
>TRBV12-3/TRBV12-4|-|-|TRBJ2-7
CASSWRRPEQYF
TGTGCCAGCAGTTGGAGACGACCCGAGCAGTACTTC
>TRBV2|TRBD1|-|TRBJ1-1
CASSQNQQGTTEAFF
TGTGCCAGCAGTCAAAACCAACAGGGGACGACTGAAGCTTTCTTT
>TRBV5-1|-|-|TRBJ2-7
CASTKAGSNEQYF
TGCGCCAGCACTAAGGCAGGGTCTAACGAGCAGTACTTC
>TRBV7-2|-|-|TRBJ1-5
CASSLRGSNQPQHF
TGTGCCAGCAGCTTAAGGGGGTCAAATCAGCCCCAGCATTTT
>TRBV19|-|-|TRBJ2-2
CASSLDRLGQTNTGELFF
TGTGCCAGTAGTCTCGATAGATTAGGACAGACGAACACCGGGGAGCTGTTTTTT
>TRBV21-1|-|-|TRBJ1-3
CASREGQGVHTIYF
TGTGCCAGCAGAGAGGGACAGGGGGTTCACACCATATATTTT
>TRBV27|-|-|TRBJ1-2
CASSLVGGASYGYTF
TGTGCCAGCAGTTTAGTGGGGGGTGCCTCCTATGGCTACACCTTC
>TRBV5-1|TRBD1|-|TRBJ1-2
CASSYGTANYGYTF
TGCGCCAGCAGCTACGGGACAGCTAACTATGGCTACACCTTC
>TRBV12-3/TRBV12-4|-|-|TRBJ1-1
CASTTIHTEAFF
TGTGCCAGCACCACTATACACACTGAAGCTTTCTTT
>TRBV27|TRBD1|-|TRBJ2-6
CASSSPGQGATGANVLTF
TGTGCCAGCAGTTCGCCCGGACAGGGGGCTACCGGGGCCAACGTCCTGACTTTC
>TRBV11-2|TRBD1|-|TRBJ2-7
CASSFTTGVGSPYSYEQYF
TGTGCCAGCAGCTTTACGACAGGGGTTGGCTCTCCATACTCCTACGAGCAGTACTTC
>TRBV5-8|TRBD1|-|TRBJ2-1
CASSPNRWDRPYNEQFF
TGTGCCAGCAGCCCAAATAGGTGGGACAGGCCCTACAATGAGCAGTTCTTC
>TRBV29-1|TRBD1|-|TRBJ2-7
CSVAKGQASYEQYF
TGCAGCGTAGCTAAGGGACAGGCCTCCTACGAGCAGTACTTC
>TRBV4-1|TRBD1|-|TRBJ2-2
CASSQTRRTGNTGELFF
TGCGCCAGCAGCCAAACCAGGAGGACAGGGAACACCGGGGAGCTGTTTTTT
>TRBV19|-|-|TRBJ1-6
CASNTGGVNSPLHF
TGTGCCAGTAACACGGGGGGGGTCAATTCACCCCTCCACTTT
>TRBV7-9|TRBD2|-|TRBJ2-2
CASSLVSGGNTGELFF
TGTGCCAGCAGCTTAGTGAGCGGGGGGAACACCGGGGAGCTGTTTTTT
>TRBV29-1|-|-|TRBJ1-1
CSVSGGFGGYTEAFF
TGCAGCGTCTCTGGGGGATTCGGGGGGTACACTGAAGCTTTCTTT
>TRBV24-1|-|few|TRBJ1-2
CATSPSTNYGYTF
TGTGCCACCAGTCCCAGTACTAACTATGGCTACACCTTC
>TRBV9|-|-|TRBJ2-6
CASSVGGNSGANVLTF
TGTGCCAGCAGCGTAGGTGGCAACTCTGGGGCCAACGTCCTGACTTTC
>TRBV19|TRBD1|-|TRBJ1-6
CASSILIGTGGGSPLHF
TGTGCCAGTAGTATTTTGATCGGGACAGGCGGCGGTTCACCCCTCCACTTT
>TRBV5-4|TRBD2|-|TRBJ2-5
CASNQRGGIETQYF
TGTGCCAGCAACCAGCGGGGGGGCATAGAGACCCAGTACTTC
>TRBV5-1|-|-|TRBJ1-1
CASSLEFGDWAHF
TGCGCCAGCAGCTTGGAGTTCGGGGACTGGGCCCACTTT
>TRBV7-2|-|-|TRBJ2-5
CASSLISRGEERETQYF
TGTGCCAGCAGCTTAATTTCCCGGGGTGAGGAAAGAGAGACCCAGTACTTC
>TRBV5-6|-|-|TRBJ1-5
CASSYRQVNSNQPQHF
TGTGCCAGCAGCTATCGACAGGTTAATAGCAATCAGCCCCAGCATTTT
>TRBV4-3|TRBD2|once|TRBJ2-1
CASSQEAGGISKHSYNEQFF
TGCGCCAGCAGCCAAGAAGCGGGGGGCATTTCAAAACACTCCTACAATGAGCAGTTCTTC
>TRBV28|TRBD1|-|TRBJ1-1
CASRQQGAWDTEAFF
TGTGCCAGCAGACAACAGGGGGCTTGGGACACTGAAGCTTTCTTT
>TRBV2|-|-|TRBJ1-2
CASSGYNREIGYTF
TGTGCCAGCAGTGGTTATAACAGGGAAATTGGCTACACCTTC
>TRBV7-6|-|-|TRBJ2-1
CASSLESRLSSYNEQFF
TGTGCCAGCAGCTTAGAGTCGCGGCTAAGCTCCTACAATGAGCAGTTCTTC
>TRBV4-3|TRBD1|-|TRBJ1-4
CASSRSQGVEKLFF
TGCGCCAGCAGCCGGTCACAGGGGGTTGAAAAACTGTTTTTT
>TRBV5-1|-|-|TRBJ2-7
CASSLAAGATYEQYF
TGCGCCAGCAGCTTGGCCGCAGGGGCGACGTACGAGCAGTACTTC